The clone carrying this T cell receptor (beta chain) was detected a few times. Its antigen is not known. Researchers ran the PCR with 60 Vbeta and 13 Jbeta primers. Authors' processing steps: In a later analysis, of 84 million or so unique beta chains, roughly 9.9 million appeared in at least two donors. Profiling relied on immunoSEQ multiplex PCR, and the TCRdb table lists in-frame clones only, not all of them. The DNA was the basis for D and trimming; V, J and clone size are from that table. Of roughly 170,000 clones listed, approximately 78% are singletons. This CDR3 spans 14 amino acids. Germline V CDR1 and CDR2: SGHRS, YFSETQ. V was pared by 4 bases and J by 2 bases, with 10 bases between. This record belongs to a study of cytomegalovirus exposure and HLA in healthy donors. Overall study findings and caveats: Exclusion as indistinguishable affected some V segments, including TRBV6-2 and TRBV6-3. CMV serostatus was the only immune exposure information that was available.

The clonotype was recovered from a young woman in good health and CMV-seronegative. Material for sequencing was PBMCs. The chain couples TRBV5-1 to TRBJ1-3, with unresolved D. CDR3 region: CASSAGGTGNTIYF. CDR3 sequence (DNA): TGCGCCAGCAGCGCCGGCGGGACTGGAAACACCATATATTTT.